This T cell receptor beta chain originates from a study of blood T cell repertoires in COVID-19. Study details: Acute and convalescent COVID-19 specimens originated in the United States, Italy and Spain. The cDNA or gDNA used as material had been derived from T cells, B-cell-depleted T cells, or PBMCs.

CDR3 length: 15 residues. V was pared by 0 bases and J by 3 bases, with 13 bases between. Germline CDR1 is SGDLS and CDR2 is YYNGEE. Original processing notes: Nucleated cell number was recorded as an estimate derived from reference gene primer amplification. Assay: immunoSEQ multiplex PCR; the TCRdb copy retains only in-frame clones and omits some. The D gene and trimming were derived from the DNA, and the V and J assignments and clone size from that table. The data contain fewer than 200,000 clones, over 75% of them singletons. This clonotype originated in a man in his 60s who had recovered from COVID-19. The J gene is TRBJ2-7, the V gene TRBV9, with D unresolved. Material: peripheral blood. The DNA for the CDR3 is TGTGCCAGCAGCGTAGACCCCCAGGAAGTCTACGAGCAGTACTTC. This codes for CASSVDPQEVYEQYF.